The 16 T cell receptor beta chains presented below share a single source sample, sequenced in a study of neoadjuvant anti-PD-1 for oral cavity cancer. Documented time point: after neoadjuvant nivolumab, at surgical resection. Profiling relied on immunoSEQ multiplex PCR, and the TCRdb table lists in-frame clones only, not all of them. The top ten clones hold approximately 7.8% of a sample with approximately 10,000 clones, 50% to 70% of them seen once. The material sequenced was tumor tissue, taken after nivolumab (anti-PD-1) treatment. Every receptor here comes from a person aged 35 to 85 with oral cavity squamous cell carcinoma.

This chain joins TRBV2 and TRBJ1-4; 8 positions match TRBD1. From germline, CDR1 is SNHLY and CDR2 FYNNEI. This CDR3 is built from 13 residues. After removal of 10 bases from V and 5 bases from J, the junction contained 6 bases not matched to a gene. The CDR3 DNA reads as TGTGCCACCGGCCGGACAGGGAATGAAAAACTGTTTTTT. Protein: CATGRTGNEKLFF.

There are a few counts of this clone. This rearrangement joins TRBV7-9 to TRBJ1-1, with D hard to call. V was clipped by 3 bases and J by 0 bases, with 5 bases between them. From germline, CDR1 is SEHNR and CDR2 FQNEAQ (reference sequence). The CDR3 contains 13 residues. The CDR3 DNA reads as TGTGCCAGCAGCTTCGTGATGAACACTGAAGCTTTCTTT. Translated, it gives CASSFVMNTEAFF.

J is TRBJ1-6 and V is TRBV30, with D maybe TRBD1 (5 bases). This CDR3 has 18 amino acids. Germline V gene lookup returns CDR1 GTSNPN and CDR2 SVGIG (reference sequence). V shed 0 bases and J shed 1 base, with 16 bases lying between them. DNA of the CDR3: TGTGCCTGGAGTGTACAGGAAATGAGGGGTTCCTATAATTCACCCCTCCACTTT. This gives the protein CAWSVQEMRGSYNSPLHF.

V usage is TRBV6-6 and J usage is TRBJ1-1, with D possibly TRBD1 on 5 matching bases. Per the germline V gene, CDR1 is MNHNY and CDR2 is SVGAGI (reference sequence). Deletions cut 8 bases from V and 3 bases from J, with 13 bases between. The CDR3 runs 13 residues. This CDR3 is CASGGGTYTEAFF. DNA of the CDR3: TGTGCCAGCGGAGGTGGGACGTACACTGAAGCTTTCTTT.

In this sample, this clone turned up a few times. The V and J genes are TRBV19 and TRBJ2-1; TRBD2 aligns across 10 bases. From germline, CDR1 is LNHDA and CDR2 SQIVND (reference sequence). The CDR3 length is 19 residues. The V and J ends lost 1 base and 7 bases, in that order; junction bases with no gene match: 16. The CDR3 bases are TGTGCCAGTAGTATAGGTACATACGATGGAGGACTAGCGGATAATGAGCAGTTCTTC. Its protein is CASSIGTYDGGLADNEQFF.

The V call is TRBV27, the J call TRBJ2-1; 9 positions match TRBD2. The CDR3 is 17 amino acids. Germline lookup yields CDR1 MNHEY and CDR2 SMNVEV (reference sequence). V dropped 7 bases and J dropped 5; count of bases not matched to a gene: 15. CDR3 DNA: TGTGCCAGCACTACGTTTAGCGGGAGTAAAGGGCACAATGAGCAGTTCTTC. Encoded protein: CASTTFSGSKGHNEQFF.

This clone was counted between two and nine times. The chain links TRBV9 to TRBJ1-1; D is perhaps TRBD1 (5 bases). Between the trimmed V and J ends, which lost 3 bases and 6 bases, there was a span of 15 bases. Germline assignment: CDR1 SGDLS and CDR2 YYNGEE. The CDR3 is made up of 14 amino acids. The CDR3 coding sequence is TGTGCCAGCAGCGCGGGACCGGGCCGACCTGAAGCTTTCTTT. Translating gives CASSAGPGRPEAFF.

V gene TRBV15 combines with J gene TRBJ2-5; D unclear. Germline V gene data show CDR1 as LNHNV and CDR2 as YYDKDF (reference sequence). There are 13 residues in the CDR3. Trimming pared 0 bases from V and 5 bases from J, leaving 7 bases between. The CDR3 nucleotides are TGTGCCACCAGCAGAGACCCTGGGGAGACCCAGTACTTC. Translating gives CATSRDPGETQYF.

The J gene is TRBJ2-1, the V gene TRBV14; the D is unclear. CDR3 size: 15 residues. The germline V gene has CDR1 SGHDN and CDR2 FVKESK. Trimming took 4 bases from V and 11 from J, leaving 21 bases between them. The DNA of the CDR3 is TGTGCCAGCAGCCCGGGCTTCGTTTCGGGTGAGAAGCAGTTCTTC. Translating it yields CASSPGFVSGEKQFF.

This clone was counted only a few times. The CDR3 bases are TGTGCCAGCAGCTTGTCAACGGGCGGGATGCAGGGGGAGACCCAGTACTTC. It specifies CASSLSTGGMQGETQYF. The chain combines TRBV5-5 with TRBJ2-5; perhaps D is TRBD1 or TRBD2 (6 bases each). Germline V gives CDR1 SGHKS, CDR2 YYEKEE (reference sequence). The CDR3 runs to 17 residues. Trimming took 1 base from V and 5 from J, leaving 21 bases between them.

This clone was observed a handful of times. The chain carries TRBV19 and TRBJ1-5; 9 positions agree with TRBD1. J gave up 5 bases and V 3 bases, and 2 bases lay outside the gene matches. The germline gives CDR1 LNHDA, CDR2 SQIVND (reference sequence). This CDR3 contains 14 residues. CDR3 bases: TGTGCCAGTAGTATGGACAGGGGCTATCAGCCCCAGCATTTT. It encodes CASSMDRGYQPQHF.

The V and J genes are TRBV29-1 and TRBJ1-1; D remains ambiguous. CDR3 length: 12 residues. Trimming removed 4 bases from V and 1 base from J, with 7 bases in between. Looked up from germline, CDR1 is SQVTM and CDR2 is ANQGSEA. Here the CDR3 DNA reads TGCAGCGTTGGACCTCCGAACACTGAAGCTTTCTTT. Translating gives CSVGPPNTEAFF.

V gene TRBV19 combines with J gene TRBJ2-3; 7 bases align to TRBD2. Germline lookup yields CDR1 LNHDA and CDR2 SQIVND (reference sequence). This CDR3 contains 13 residues. V lost 5 bases to trimming and J lost 4 bases; unmatched junction nucleotides: 3. The chain's CDR3 is CASSVGLADTQYF. CDR3 nucleotides: TGTGCCAGTAGTGTCGGACTAGCAGATACGCAGTATTTT.

CDR3 coding DNA: TGTGCCAGCGGGTGGACAGGGGTCGGCGAGCAGTTCTTC. It is translated as CASGWTGVGEQFF. The V gene is TRBV14, the J gene TRBJ2-1; TRBD1 agrees at 9 bases. CDR3 size: 13 residues. CDR1 and CDR2 from the germline V gene are SGHDN and FVKESK. After removal of 8 bases from V and 10 bases from J, the junction contained 9 bases not matched to a gene.

The chain links TRBV19 to TRBJ2-1, with 7 bases identical to TRBD1. This CDR3 region has 15 residues. Germline CDR1 LNHDA, CDR2 SQIVND (reference sequence). Trimming at V came to 3 bases and at J to 0 bases, leaving 2 bases not matched to a gene. In DNA form, the CDR3 reads TGTGCCAGTAGTATCGGACAGGTCTCCTACAATGAGCAGTTCTTC. This codes for CASSIGQVSYNEQFF.

In its sample, this clone ranks as medium-sized. The rearrangement links TRBV19 to TRBJ1-2; D is unresolved. This CDR3 is built from 13 residues. The germline V gene has CDR1 LNHDA and CDR2 SQIVND (reference sequence). Trimming removed 2 bases from V and 4 bases from J, with 8 bases in between. The CDR3 region is CASSISPLYGYTF. The CDR3 region has the DNA TGTGCCAGTAGTATATCACCCCTCTATGGCTACACCTTC.